This TCR beta chain was sequenced in a study of blood T cells in healthy people across ages. The authors ran a second PCR of about 6 to 11 cycles using a sample-barcoded 5' primer and a J-beta primer mix. A single record per CDR3 protein comes from TCRdb applying MiXCR to the 5' RACE reads. The sample records about 290,000 distinct CDR3 sequences, roughly 29% being singletons. Trimming stripped 3 bases from V and 4 bases from J, with 10 bases between. The CDR3 covers 13 residues. CDR1 is SGHRS, CDR2 YFSETQ, per germline. The sequenced sample was blood. The TCR sequence derives from a woman in her 70s in good health. The chain joins TRBV5-1 to TRBJ1-1; D possibly corresponds to TRBD1 (5 bases). CDR3 in DNA: TGCGCCAGCAGCTCCCCGGGACCCACTGAAGCTTTCTTT. It encodes CASSSPGPTEAFF.